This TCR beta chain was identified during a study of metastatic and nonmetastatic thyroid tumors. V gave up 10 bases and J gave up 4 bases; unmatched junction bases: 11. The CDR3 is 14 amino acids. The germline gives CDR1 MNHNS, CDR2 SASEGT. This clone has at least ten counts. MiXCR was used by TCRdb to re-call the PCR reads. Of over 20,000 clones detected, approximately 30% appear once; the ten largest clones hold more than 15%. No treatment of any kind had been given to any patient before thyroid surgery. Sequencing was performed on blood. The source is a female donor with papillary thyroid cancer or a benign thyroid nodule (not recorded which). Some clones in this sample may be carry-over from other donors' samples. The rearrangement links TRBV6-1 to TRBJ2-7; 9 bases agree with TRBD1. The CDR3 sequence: CATISRDRVYEQYF. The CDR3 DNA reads TGTGCCACCATTTCCCGGGACAGGGTATACGAGCAGTACTTC.